The present T cell receptor (beta chain) was sequenced within a study of blood T cell repertoires in COVID-19. Turning to the study itself: PBMCs, B-cell-depleted T cells, or T cells provided the cDNA or gDNA that made up the material.

Residents of over 20 US areas, aged about 18 to 89 years, made up the participants. Participants had their cohort set by participant-reported clinical history. This table comes from immunoSEQ multiplex PCR, and its TCRdb copy is limited to in-frame clones, with some not included. Altogether 310,000 or so clones are present, more than 80% being singletons, with the ten largest covering around 1.1%. CDR1 is LNHDA, CDR2 SQIVND, per germline (reference sequence). Trimming took off 6 bases at V and 0 bases at J, with 12 bases between the two ends. The CDR3 is made up of 15 amino acids. The clonotype was recovered from a woman aged 25-40 years who had recovered from COVID-19. The sequencing sample was made of PBMCs or T cells enriched from blood (not recorded which). V usage is TRBV19 and J usage is TRBJ1-5, with D perhaps matching TRBD1 (6 bases). DNA for the CDR3: TGTGCCAGTAGCCAGGGGCCTAATAGCAATCAGCCCCAGCATTTT. Its protein is CASSQGPNSNQPQHF.